This T cell receptor beta chain appears in the sequencing data of a study of cytomegalovirus exposure and HLA in healthy donors. Study outcomes and limitations: Analysis was carried out at a later point, and it linked a missense DCLRE1C variant to TCR beta V- and J-gene trimming. Of the V segments, some could not be distinguished, including TRBV6-2 and TRBV6-3, and were excluded.

Primers: 60 Vbeta forward and 13 Jbeta reverse. The protocol was immunoSEQ multiplex PCR, while the TCRdb copy is restricted to in-frame clones and leaves out a portion. Of around 130,000 clones detected, 77% appear once; the ten largest clones hold 0.8% to 0.95%. As for this clone: Antigen unknown.

Germline assignment: CDR1 MNHEY and CDR2 SMNVEV (reference sequence). With 0 bases clipped from V and 0 bases from J, the junction kept 4 bases outside the gene matches. The CDR3 runs to 17 residues. The TCR originated in a woman in her sixties in good health and CMV-seronegative. The sequenced sample consisted of PBMCs. V and J are TRBV27 and TRBJ2-3, with TRBD2 identical over 9 bases. Written as DNA, the CDR3 is TGTGCCAGCAGTTTATCGACTAGCGGATCTAGCACAGATACGCAGTATTTT. It specifies CASSLSTSGSSTDTQYF.